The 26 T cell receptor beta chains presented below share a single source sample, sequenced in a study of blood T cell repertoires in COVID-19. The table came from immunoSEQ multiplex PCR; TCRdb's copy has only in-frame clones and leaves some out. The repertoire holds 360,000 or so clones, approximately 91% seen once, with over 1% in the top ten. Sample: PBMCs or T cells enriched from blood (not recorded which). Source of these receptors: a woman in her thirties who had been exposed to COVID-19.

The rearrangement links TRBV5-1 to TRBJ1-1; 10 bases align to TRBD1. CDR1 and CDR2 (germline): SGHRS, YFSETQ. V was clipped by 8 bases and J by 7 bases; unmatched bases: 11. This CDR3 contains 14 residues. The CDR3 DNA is TGCGCCAGAGCAATAGACAGGGGGCTGAGTGAAGCTTTCTTT. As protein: CARAIDRGLSEAFF. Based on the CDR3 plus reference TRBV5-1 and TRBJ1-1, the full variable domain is KAGVTQTPRYLIKTRGQQVTLSCSPISGHRSVSWYQQTPGQGLQFLFEYFSETQRNKGNFPGRFSGRQFSNSRSEMNVSTLELGDSALYLCARAIDRGLSEAFFGQGTRLTVV.

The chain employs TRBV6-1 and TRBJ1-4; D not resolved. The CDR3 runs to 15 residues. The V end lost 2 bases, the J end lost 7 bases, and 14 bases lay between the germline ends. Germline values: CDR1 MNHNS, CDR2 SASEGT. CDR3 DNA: TGTGCCAGCAGTGAATGGGAGGGAAGGACTGAAAAACTGTTTTTT. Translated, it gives CASSEWEGRTEKLFF.

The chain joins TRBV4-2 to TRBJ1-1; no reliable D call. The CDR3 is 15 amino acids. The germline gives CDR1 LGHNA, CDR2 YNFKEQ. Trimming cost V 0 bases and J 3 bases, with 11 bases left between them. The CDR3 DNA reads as TGTGCCAGCAGCCAAGACGCCCAGGTAGACACTGAAGCTTTCTTT. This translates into CASSQDAQVDTEAFF.

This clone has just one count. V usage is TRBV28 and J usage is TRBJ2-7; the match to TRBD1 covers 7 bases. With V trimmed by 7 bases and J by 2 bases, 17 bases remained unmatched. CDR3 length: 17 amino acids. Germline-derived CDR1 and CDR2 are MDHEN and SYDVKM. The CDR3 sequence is CASTLGAQDRDPYEQYF. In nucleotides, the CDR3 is TGTGCCAGCACTCTGGGGGCCCAAGACAGGGATCCCTACGAGCAGTACTTC.

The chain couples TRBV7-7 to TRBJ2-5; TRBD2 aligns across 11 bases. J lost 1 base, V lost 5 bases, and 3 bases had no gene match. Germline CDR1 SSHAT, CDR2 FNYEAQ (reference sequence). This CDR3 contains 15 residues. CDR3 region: CASSLGLAGQETQYF. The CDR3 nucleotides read TGTGCCAGCAGCCTCGGACTAGCGGGCCAAGAGACCCAGTACTTC.

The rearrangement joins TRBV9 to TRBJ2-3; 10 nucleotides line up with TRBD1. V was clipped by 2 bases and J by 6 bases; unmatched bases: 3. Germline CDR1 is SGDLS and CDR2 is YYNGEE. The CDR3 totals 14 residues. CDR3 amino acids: CASSVGTGADTQYF. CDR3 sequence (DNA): TGTGCCAGCAGCGTGGGGACAGGGGCTGATACGCAGTATTTT.

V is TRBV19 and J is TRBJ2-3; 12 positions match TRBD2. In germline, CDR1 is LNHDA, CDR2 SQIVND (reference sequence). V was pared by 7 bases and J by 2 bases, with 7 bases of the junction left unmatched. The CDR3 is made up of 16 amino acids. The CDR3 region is CASNPTSGRTTDTQYF. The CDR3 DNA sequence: TGTGCCAGTAACCCTACTAGCGGGAGGACCACAGATACGCAGTATTTT. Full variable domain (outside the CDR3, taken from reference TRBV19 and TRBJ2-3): DGGITQSPKYLFRKEGQNVTLSCEQNLNHDAMYWYRQDPGQGLRLIYYSQIVNDFQKGDIAEGYSVSREKKESFPLTVTSAQKNPTAFYLCASNPTSGRTTDTQYFGPGTRLTVL.

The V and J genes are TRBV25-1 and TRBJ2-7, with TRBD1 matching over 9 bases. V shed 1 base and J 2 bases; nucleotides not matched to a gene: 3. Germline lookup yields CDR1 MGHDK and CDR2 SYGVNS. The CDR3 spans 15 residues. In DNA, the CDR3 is TGTGCCAGCAGTGAATGGGGGACAGGGCCCTACGAGCAGTACTTC. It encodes CASSEWGTGPYEQYF.

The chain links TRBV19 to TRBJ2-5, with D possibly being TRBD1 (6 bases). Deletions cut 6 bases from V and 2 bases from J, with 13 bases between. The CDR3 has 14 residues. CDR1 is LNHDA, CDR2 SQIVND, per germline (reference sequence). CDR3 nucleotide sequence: TGTGCCAGTAGCCCCTGGACAGCTCAAGAGACCCAGTACTTC. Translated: CASSPWTAQETQYF.

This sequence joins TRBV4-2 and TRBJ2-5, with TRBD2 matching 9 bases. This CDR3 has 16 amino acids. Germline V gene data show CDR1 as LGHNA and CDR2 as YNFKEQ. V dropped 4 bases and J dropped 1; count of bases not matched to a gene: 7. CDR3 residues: CASSPLAGAFQETQYF. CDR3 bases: TGTGCCAGCAGCCCCTTAGCGGGAGCGTTCCAAGAGACCCAGTACTTC.

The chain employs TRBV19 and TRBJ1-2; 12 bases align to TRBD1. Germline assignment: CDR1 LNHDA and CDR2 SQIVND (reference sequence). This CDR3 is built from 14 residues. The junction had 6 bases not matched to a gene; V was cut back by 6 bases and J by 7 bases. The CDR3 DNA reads TGTGCCAGTAGCAACCGGGACAGGGGGCTTGGCTACACCTTC. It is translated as CASSNRDRGLGYTF.

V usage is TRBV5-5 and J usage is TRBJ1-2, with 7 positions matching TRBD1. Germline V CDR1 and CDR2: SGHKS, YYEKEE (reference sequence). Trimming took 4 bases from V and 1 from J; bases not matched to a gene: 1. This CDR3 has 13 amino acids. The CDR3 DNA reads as TGTGCCAGCAGCCGACAGGGTAACTATGGCTACACCTTC. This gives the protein CASSRQGNYGYTF.

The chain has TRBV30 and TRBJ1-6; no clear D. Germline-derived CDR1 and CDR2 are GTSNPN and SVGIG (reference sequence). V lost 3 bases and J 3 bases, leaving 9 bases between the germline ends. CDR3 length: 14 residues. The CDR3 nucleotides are TGTGCCTGGAGACTGGTGAACTATAATTCACCCCTCCACTTT. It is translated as CAWRLVNYNSPLHF.

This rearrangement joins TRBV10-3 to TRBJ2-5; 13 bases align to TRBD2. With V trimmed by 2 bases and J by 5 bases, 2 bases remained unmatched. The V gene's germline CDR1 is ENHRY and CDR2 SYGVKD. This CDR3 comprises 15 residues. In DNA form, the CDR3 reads TGTGCCATCAGTGAGGGACTAGCGGGAGTGGAGACCCAGTACTTC. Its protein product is CAISEGLAGVETQYF.

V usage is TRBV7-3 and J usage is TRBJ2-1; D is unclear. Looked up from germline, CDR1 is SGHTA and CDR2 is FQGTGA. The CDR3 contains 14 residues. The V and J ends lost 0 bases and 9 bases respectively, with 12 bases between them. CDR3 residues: CASSLTESVGEQFF. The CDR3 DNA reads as TGTGCCAGCAGCTTAACGGAGTCAGTAGGTGAGCAGTTCTTC.

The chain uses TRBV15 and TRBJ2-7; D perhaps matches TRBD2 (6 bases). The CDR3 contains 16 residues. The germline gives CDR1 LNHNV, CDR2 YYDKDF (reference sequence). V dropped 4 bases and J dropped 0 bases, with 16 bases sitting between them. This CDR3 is CATSKVELASSYEQYF. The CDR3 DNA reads TGTGCCACCAGCAAGGTTGAGCTAGCGTCCTCCTACGAGCAGTACTTC. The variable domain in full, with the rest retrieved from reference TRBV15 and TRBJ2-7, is DAMVIQNPRYQVTQFGKPVTLSCSQTLNHNVMYWYQQKSSQAPKLLFHYYDKDFNNEADTPDNFQSRRPNTSFCFLDIRSPGLGDTAMYLCATSKVELASSYEQYFGPGTRLTVT.

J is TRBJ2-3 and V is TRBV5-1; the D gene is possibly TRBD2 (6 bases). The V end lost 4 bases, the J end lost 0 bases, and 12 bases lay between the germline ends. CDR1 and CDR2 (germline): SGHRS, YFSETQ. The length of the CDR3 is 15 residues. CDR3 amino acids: CASSISSASTDTQYF. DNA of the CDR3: TGCGCCAGCAGCATATCTAGCGCGAGCACAGATACGCAGTATTTT. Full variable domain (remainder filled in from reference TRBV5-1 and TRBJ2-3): KAGVTQTPRYLIKTRGQQVTLSCSPISGHRSVSWYQQTPGQGLQFLFEYFSETQRNKGNFPGRFSGRQFSNSRSEMNVSTLELGDSALYLCASSISSASTDTQYFGPGTRLTVL.

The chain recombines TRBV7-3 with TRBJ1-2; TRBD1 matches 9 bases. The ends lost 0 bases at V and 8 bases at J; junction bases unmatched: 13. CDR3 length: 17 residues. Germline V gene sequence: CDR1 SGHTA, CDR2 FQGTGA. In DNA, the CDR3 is TGTGCCAGCAGCTTAACGAATAGGGGACAGGGACTTGAGGGCTACACCTTC. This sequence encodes CASSLTNRGQGLEGYTF.

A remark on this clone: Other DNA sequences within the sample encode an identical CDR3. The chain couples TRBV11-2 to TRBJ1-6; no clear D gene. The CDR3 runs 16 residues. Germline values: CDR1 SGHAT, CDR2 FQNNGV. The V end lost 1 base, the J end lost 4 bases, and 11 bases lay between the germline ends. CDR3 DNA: TGTGCCAGCAGCTTAGGGCAGTCCTCTTATAATTCACCCCTCCACTTT. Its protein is CASSLGQSSYNSPLHF. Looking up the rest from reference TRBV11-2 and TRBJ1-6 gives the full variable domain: EAGVAQSPRYKIIEKRQSVAFWCNPISGHATLYWYQQILGQGPKLLIQFQNNGVVDDSQLPKDRFSAERLKGVDSTLKIQPAKLEDSAVYLCASSLGQSSYNSPLHFGNGTRLTVT.

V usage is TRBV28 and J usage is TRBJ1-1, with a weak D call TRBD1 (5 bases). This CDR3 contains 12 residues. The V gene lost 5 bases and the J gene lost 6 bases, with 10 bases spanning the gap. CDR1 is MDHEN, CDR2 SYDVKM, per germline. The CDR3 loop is CASSLREAEAFF. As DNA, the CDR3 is TGTGCCAGCAGTCTCAGGGAGGCTGAAGCTTTCTTT.

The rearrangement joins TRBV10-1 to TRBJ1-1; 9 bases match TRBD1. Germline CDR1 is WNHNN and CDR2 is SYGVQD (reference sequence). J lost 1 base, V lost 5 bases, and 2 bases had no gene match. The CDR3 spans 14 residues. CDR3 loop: CASSWDRANTEAFF. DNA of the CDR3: TGCGCCAGCAGTTGGGACAGGGCGAACACTGAAGCTTTCTTT.

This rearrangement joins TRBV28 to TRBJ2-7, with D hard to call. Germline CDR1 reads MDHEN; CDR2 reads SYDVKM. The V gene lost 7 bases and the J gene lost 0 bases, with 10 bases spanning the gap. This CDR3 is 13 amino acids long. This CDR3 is CASNPGSSYEQYF. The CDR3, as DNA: TGTGCCAGCAATCCAGGCAGCTCCTACGAGCAGTACTTC. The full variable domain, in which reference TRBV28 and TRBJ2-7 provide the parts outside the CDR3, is DVKVTQSSRYLVKRTGEKVFLECVQDMDHENMFWYRQDPGLGLRLIYFSYDVKMKEKGDIPEGYSVSREKKERFSLILESASTNQTSMYLCASNPGSSYEQYFGPGTRLTVT.

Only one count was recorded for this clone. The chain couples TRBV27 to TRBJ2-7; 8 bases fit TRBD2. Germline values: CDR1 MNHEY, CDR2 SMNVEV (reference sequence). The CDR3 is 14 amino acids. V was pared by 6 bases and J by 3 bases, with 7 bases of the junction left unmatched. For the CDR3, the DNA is TGTGCCAGCAGGCCCGGGGGGGTTAGCTACGAGCAGTACTTC. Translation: CASRPGGVSYEQYF.

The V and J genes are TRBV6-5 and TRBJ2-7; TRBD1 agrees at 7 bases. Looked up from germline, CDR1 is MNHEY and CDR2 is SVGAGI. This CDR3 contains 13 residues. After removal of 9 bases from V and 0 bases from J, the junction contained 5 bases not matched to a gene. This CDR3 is CASGTADSYEQYF. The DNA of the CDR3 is TGTGCCAGTGGGACAGCAGACTCCTACGAGCAGTACTTC.

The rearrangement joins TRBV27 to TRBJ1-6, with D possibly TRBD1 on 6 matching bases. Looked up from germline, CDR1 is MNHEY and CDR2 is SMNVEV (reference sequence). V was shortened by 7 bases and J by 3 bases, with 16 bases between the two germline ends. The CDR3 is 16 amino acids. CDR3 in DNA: TGTGCCAGCACCACCAGGGGTTCCCGCTATAATTCACCCCTCCACTTT. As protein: CASTTRGSRYNSPLHF.

CDR3 sequence: CASSKDLTSNQPQHF. The CDR3 DNA reads TGCGCCAGCAGCAAGGACTTAACTAGCAATCAGCCCCAGCATTTT. The rearrangement uses TRBV5-1 and TRBJ1-5; D uncertain. The V and J ends lost 4 bases and 0 bases respectively, with 11 bases between them. This CDR3 has 15 residues. Germline assignment: CDR1 SGHRS and CDR2 YFSETQ. The variable domain in full, with the rest retrieved from reference TRBV5-1 and TRBJ1-5, is KAGVTQTPRYLIKTRGQQVTLSCSPISGHRSVSWYQQTPGQGLQFLFEYFSETQRNKGNFPGRFSGRQFSNSRSEMNVSTLELGDSALYLCASSKDLTSNQPQHFGDGTRLSIL.